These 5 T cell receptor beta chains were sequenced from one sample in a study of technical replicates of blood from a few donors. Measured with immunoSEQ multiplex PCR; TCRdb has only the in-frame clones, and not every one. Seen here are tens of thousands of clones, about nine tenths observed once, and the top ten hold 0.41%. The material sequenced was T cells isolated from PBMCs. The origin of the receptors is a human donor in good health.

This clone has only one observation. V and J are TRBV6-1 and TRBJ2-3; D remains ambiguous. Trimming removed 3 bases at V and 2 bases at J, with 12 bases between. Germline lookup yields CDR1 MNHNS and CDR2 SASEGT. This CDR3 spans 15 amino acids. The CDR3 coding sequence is TGTGCCAGCAGTGATTCGACATCCCCCACAGATACGCAGTATTTT. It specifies CASSDSTSPTDTQYF.

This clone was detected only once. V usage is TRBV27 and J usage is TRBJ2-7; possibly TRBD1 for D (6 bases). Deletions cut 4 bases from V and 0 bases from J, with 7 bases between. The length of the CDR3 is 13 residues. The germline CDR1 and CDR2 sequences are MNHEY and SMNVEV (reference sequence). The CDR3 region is CASSYRDSYEQYF. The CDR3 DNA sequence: TGTGCCAGCAGTTACAGGGACTCCTACGAGCAGTACTTC.

The CDR3 reads CAISPQGGNTGELFF. CDR3 DNA: TGTGCCATCAGTCCCCAAGGGGGCAACACCGGGGAGCTGTTTTTT. This chain joins TRBV10-3 and TRBJ2-2; TRBD1 matches at 7 bases. Germline-derived CDR1 and CDR2 are ENHRY and SYGVKD. The J segment lost 2 bases and the V segment lost 5 bases, leaving 5 bases of the junction unmatched. The CDR3 loop spans 15 amino acids.

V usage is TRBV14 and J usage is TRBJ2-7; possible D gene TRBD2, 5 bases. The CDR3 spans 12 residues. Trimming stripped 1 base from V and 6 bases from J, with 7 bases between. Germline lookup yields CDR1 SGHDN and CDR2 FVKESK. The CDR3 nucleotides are TGTGCCAGCAGCCAAGGGAGGCTCGAGCAGTACTTC. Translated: CASSQGRLEQYF.

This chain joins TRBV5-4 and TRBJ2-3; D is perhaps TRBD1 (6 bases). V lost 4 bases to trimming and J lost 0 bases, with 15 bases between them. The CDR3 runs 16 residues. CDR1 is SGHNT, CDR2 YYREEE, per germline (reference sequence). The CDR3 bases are TGTGCCAGCAGCAGTAGGACAGCCATTAGCACAGATACGCAGTATTTT. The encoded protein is CASSSRTAISTDTQYF.